This T cell receptor beta chain was profiled in a study of CDR3 diversity in severe acne. TCRdb reanalysed the PCR reads using MiXCR and keeps one entry per CDR3 protein. This sample has more than 80,000 distinct CDR3 sequences, with about half found just once. CDR3 size: 13 residues. V gave up 8 bases and J gave up 4 bases; unmatched junction bases: 5. Looked up from germline, CDR1 is SNHLY and CDR2 is FYNNEI. Material for sequencing was blood. This chain links TRBV2 with TRBJ2-7, with 10 bases lining up with TRBD2. This sequence originates from a male donor with severe acne vulgaris. This CDR3 is CASAASGSYEQYF. The CDR3 DNA reads TGTGCCAGCGCAGCTAGCGGGAGTTACGAGCAGTACTTC.